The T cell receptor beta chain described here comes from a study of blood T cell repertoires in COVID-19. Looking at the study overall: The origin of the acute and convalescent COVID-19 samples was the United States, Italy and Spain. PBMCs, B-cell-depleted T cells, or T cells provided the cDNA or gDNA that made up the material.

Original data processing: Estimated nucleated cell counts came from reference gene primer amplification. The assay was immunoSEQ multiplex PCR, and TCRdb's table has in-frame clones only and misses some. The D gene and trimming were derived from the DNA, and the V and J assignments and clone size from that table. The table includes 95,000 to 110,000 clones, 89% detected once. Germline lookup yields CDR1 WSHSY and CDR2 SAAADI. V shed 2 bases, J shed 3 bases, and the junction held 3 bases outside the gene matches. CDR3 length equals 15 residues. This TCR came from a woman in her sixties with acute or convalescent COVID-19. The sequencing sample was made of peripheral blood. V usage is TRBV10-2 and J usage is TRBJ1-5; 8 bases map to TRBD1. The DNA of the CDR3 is TGCGCCAGCAGTGAGACAGGGGGGGTCAATCAGCCCCAGCATTTT. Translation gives CASSETGGVNQPQHF.